This TCR beta chain came from a study of blood T cells in healthy people across ages. Isolation yielded PBMCs, at least 6 million per sample, in every case. Total RNA was extracted at no less than 5 micrograms per sample. This CDR3 is built from 15 residues. The V gene's germline CDR1 is MNHEY and CDR2 SMNVEV (reference sequence). V shed 5 bases, J shed 8 bases, and the junction held 12 bases outside the gene matches. Through a sample-barcoded 5' primer and a J-beta primer mix, a second PCR was run for roughly 7 to 12 cycles. The template-switch adaptor, which had 12 random nucleotides, put a tag on each cDNA molecule. TCRdb re-derived calls from the 5' RACE reads in MiXCR, one entry per CDR3 protein. Of around 870,000 distinct CDR3 sequences in the sample, 25% to 30% are singletons; the top ten hold roughly 17%.

Source material: blood. The source of this sequence is a woman of 80 years or more in good health. V gene TRBV27 combines with J gene TRBJ2-3; 8 bases match TRBD1. The CDR3 DNA is TGTGCCAGCAGTACCCGGGACAGGACCGGGCGTACGCAGTATTTT. Translating gives CASSTRDRTGRTQYF.